The 10 T cell receptor beta chains in this list originate from one sample, sequenced in a study of shared clonotypes between healthy human individuals. Libraries were prepared by immunoSEQ multiplex PCR; TCRdb keeps only in-frame clonotypes and omits some of them. Of over 850,000 clones in the sample, around 82% were seen once. Sequenced: memory CD4+ T cells from PBMCs. Noted subset: CD45RA-negative fraction. These receptor sequences come from a man younger than 35 in good health. Some clones in this sample may be carry-over from other donors' samples.

This chain links TRBV18 with TRBJ2-6; TRBD2 matches 13 bases. Germline trimming cut 1 base from V and 1 base from J; bases unmatched to any gene: 4. Germline V gene lookup returns CDR1 KGHSH and CDR2 LQKENI. The CDR3 is 19 amino acids. In DNA, the CDR3 is TGTGCCAGCTCACCACTCGCACTAGCGGGAGGGTCTGGGGCCAACGTCCTGACTTTC. Its translation is CASSPLALAGGSGANVLTF.

This clone was observed a single time. The V gene is TRBV18, the J gene TRBJ1-3; tentatively, D is TRBD1 (5 bases). Germline V gene sequence: CDR1 KGHSH, CDR2 LQKENI. The CDR3 covers 17 residues. Between the trimmed V and J ends, which lost 3 bases and 3 bases, there was a span of 18 bases. This CDR3 reads CASSPPGTAGIGNTIYF. The CDR3 DNA is TGTGCCAGCTCACCCCCCGGGACCGCCGGGATTGGAAACACCATATATTTT.

CDR3 nucleotides: TGCGCCAGCACCCCTCTTTGGGCCTGGACAGGGGGGATCGGCTACACCTTC. Protein: CASTPLWAWTGGIGYTF. The chain has TRBV10-2 and TRBJ1-2; 10 bases agree with TRBD1. Germline V lookup: CDR1 WSHSY, CDR2 SAAADI. With V trimmed by 7 bases and J by 8 bases, 19 bases remained unmatched. The CDR3 contains 17 residues.

This clone was found a few times. The chain employs TRBV2 and TRBJ1-3; D remains unclear. Trimming shortened V by 2 bases and J by 0 bases, and 5 bases separated the two germline ends. CDR1 and CDR2 (germline): SNHLY, FYNNEI. This CDR3 is built from 14 residues. The CDR3 spells CASSEWLSGNTIYF. The CDR3, as DNA: TGTGCCAGCAGTGAATGGCTCTCTGGAAACACCATATATTTT.

V and J are TRBV10-1 and TRBJ2-2; 7 bases match TRBD2. V was clipped by 0 bases and J by 0 bases; unmatched bases: 7. Germline V lookup: CDR1 WNHNN, CDR2 SYGVQD (reference sequence). The CDR3 consists of 18 residues. The CDR3 region has the DNA TGCGCCAGCAGTGAGTCGTCCCTAGCGGCCCCGAACACCGGGGAGCTGTTTTTT. It is translated as CASSESSLAAPNTGELFF.

This sequence joins TRBV19 and TRBJ2-6; unclear D gene. This CDR3 has 19 residues. The germline V gene encodes CDR1 LNHDA and CDR2 SQIVND (reference sequence). Trimming took off 2 bases at V and 4 bases at J, with 21 bases between the two ends. For the CDR3, the DNA is TGTGCCAGTAGTATAAGGAGATCGGGCAGAGAAGCCGGGGCCAACGTCCTGACTTTC. This encodes CASSIRRSGREAGANVLTF.

The chain is built from TRBV2 and TRBJ2-7, with 9 bases matching TRBD1. CDR1 SNHLY and CDR2 FYNNEI come from the germline V gene. Trimming took 7 bases from V and 5 from J; bases not matched to a gene: 15. The CDR3 sequence is 16 residues long. Here the CDR3 DNA reads TGTGCCAGCAAACAAAATACGGGGACAGGGCTCCACGAGCAGTACTTC. Translating it yields CASKQNTGTGLHEQYF.

J is TRBJ2-7 and V is TRBV27; D may be TRBD1 (7 bases). Germline V lookup: CDR1 MNHEY, CDR2 SMNVEV (reference sequence). The CDR3 sequence is 14 residues long. Trimming removed 5 bases from V and 1 base from J, with 12 bases in between. The chain's CDR3 is CASSQGGSSYEQYF. The CDR3 DNA sequence: TGTGCCAGCAGTCAGGGGGGCAGTTCCTACGAGCAGTACTTC.

The J gene is TRBJ2-5, the V gene TRBV6-5; D not certain. Germline V gene sequence: CDR1 MNHEY, CDR2 SVGAGI. Trimming removed 5 bases at V and 3 bases at J, with 13 bases between. The CDR3 has 14 residues. CDR3 protein: CASSPKRKKETQYF. The CDR3 region has the DNA TGTGCCAGCAGTCCCAAGCGTAAAAAAGAGACCCAGTACTTC.

This clone was seen only a few times. The rearrangement uses TRBV2 and TRBJ1-2; D is unresolved. Germline V gene data show CDR1 as SNHLY and CDR2 as FYNNEI. The length of the CDR3 is 13 residues. The ends were cut back, 7 bases at V and 3 bases at J, with 12 bases in the middle. CDR3 nucleotides: TGTGCCAGCAAAAGGTCCGGATACTATGGCTACACCTTC. This encodes CASKRSGYYGYTF. Filled out from reference TRBV2 and TRBJ1-2, the complete variable domain reads EPEVTQTPSHQVTQMGQEVILRCVPISNHLYFYWYRQILGQKVEFLVSFYNNEISEKSEIFDDQFSVERPDGSNFTLKIRSTKLEDSAMYFCASKRSGYYGYTFGSGTRLTVV.